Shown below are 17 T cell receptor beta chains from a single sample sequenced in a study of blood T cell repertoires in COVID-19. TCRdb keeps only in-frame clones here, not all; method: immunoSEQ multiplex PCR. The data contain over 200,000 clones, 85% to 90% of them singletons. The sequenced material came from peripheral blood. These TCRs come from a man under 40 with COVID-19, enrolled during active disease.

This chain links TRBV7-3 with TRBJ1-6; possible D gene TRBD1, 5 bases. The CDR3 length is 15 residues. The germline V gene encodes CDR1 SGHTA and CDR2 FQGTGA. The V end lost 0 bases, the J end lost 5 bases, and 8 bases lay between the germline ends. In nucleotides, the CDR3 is TGTGCCAGCAGCTTAACGACAGCTAATAATTCACCCCTCCACTTT. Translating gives CASSLTTANNSPLHF.

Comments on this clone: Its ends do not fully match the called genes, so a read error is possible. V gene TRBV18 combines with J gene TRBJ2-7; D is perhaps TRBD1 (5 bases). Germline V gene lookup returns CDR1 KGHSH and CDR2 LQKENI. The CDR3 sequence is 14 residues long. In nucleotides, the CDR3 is TGTGCCAGCTCCCCACGTAAAGGGGCCTACGAGCAGTACTTC. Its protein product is CASSPRKGAYEQYF. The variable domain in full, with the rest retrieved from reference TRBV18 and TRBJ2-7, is NAGVMQNPRHLVRRRGQEARLRCSPMKGHSHVYWYRQLPEEGLKFMVYLQKENIIDESGMPKERFSAEFPKEGPSILRIQQVVRGDSAAYFCASSPRKGAYEQYFGPGTRLTVT.

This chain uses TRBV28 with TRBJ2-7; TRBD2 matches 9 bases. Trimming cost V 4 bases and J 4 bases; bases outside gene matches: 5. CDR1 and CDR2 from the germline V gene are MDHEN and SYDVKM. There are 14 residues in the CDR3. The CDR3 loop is CASSYSGSAYEQYF. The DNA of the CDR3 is TGTGCCAGCAGTTATAGCGGGAGTGCGTACGAGCAGTACTTC.

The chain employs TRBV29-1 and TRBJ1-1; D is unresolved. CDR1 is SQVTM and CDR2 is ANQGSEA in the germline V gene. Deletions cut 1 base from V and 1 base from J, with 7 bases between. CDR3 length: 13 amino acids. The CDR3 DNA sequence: TGCAGCGTTGAAGCGCGGAGGAACACTGAAGCTTTCTTT. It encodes CSVEARRNTEAFF.

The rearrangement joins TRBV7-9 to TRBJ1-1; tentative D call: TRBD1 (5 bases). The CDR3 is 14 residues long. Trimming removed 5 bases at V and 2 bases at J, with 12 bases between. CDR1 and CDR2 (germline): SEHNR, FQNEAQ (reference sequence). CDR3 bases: TGTGCCAGCAGCCAGGGAGGCCTTAACACTGAAGCTTTCTTT. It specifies CASSQGGLNTEAFF.

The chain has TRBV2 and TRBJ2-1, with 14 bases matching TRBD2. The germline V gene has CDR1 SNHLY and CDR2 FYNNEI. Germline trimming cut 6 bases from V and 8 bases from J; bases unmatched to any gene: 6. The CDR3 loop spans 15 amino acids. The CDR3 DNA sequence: TGTGCCAGCAGGGCCGGGACTAGCGGGAGCTATGAGCAGTTCTTC. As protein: CASRAGTSGSYEQFF.

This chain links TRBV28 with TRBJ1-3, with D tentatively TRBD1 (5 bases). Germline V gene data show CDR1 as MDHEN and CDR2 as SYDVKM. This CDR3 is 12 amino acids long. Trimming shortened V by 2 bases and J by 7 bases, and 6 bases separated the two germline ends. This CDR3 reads CASSLNRNTIYF. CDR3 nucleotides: TGTGCCAGCAGTTTAAACAGGAACACCATATATTTT.

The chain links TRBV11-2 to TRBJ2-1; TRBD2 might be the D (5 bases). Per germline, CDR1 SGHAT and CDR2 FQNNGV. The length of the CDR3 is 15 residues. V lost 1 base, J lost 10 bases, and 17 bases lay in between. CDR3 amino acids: CASSLVGLLAGEQFF. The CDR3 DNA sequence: TGTGCCAGCAGCTTAGTTGGATTGCTAGCCGGGGAGCAGTTCTTC.

This CDR3 is CASSPRDRGSEKLFF. The CDR3 coding sequence is TGCGCCAGCAGCCCACGGGACAGGGGGTCGGAAAAACTGTTTTTT. V gene TRBV4-3 combines with J gene TRBJ1-4, with 11 bases fitting TRBD1. J lost 8 bases, V lost 4 bases, and 6 bases had no gene match. CDR3 length: 15 amino acids. Germline values: CDR1 LGHNA, CDR2 YSLEER.

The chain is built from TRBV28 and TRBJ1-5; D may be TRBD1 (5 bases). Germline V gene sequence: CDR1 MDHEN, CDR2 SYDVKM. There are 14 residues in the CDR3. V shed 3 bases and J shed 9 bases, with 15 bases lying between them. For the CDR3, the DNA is TGTGCCAGCAGTTTCCAGGGCCTGGGTCGGCCCCAGCATTTT. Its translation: CASSFQGLGRPQHF.

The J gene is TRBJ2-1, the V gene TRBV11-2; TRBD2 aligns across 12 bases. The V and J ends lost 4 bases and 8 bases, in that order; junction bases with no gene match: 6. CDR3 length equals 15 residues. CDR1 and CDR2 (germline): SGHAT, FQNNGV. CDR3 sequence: CASSSSGGAVDEQFF. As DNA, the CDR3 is TGTGCCAGCAGCTCTAGCGGGGGGGCAGTGGATGAGCAGTTCTTC. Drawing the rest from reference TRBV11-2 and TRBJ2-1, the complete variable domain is EAGVAQSPRYKIIEKRQSVAFWCNPISGHATLYWYQQILGQGPKLLIQFQNNGVVDDSQLPKDRFSAERLKGVDSTLKIQPAKLEDSAVYLCASSSSGGAVDEQFFGPGTRLTVL.

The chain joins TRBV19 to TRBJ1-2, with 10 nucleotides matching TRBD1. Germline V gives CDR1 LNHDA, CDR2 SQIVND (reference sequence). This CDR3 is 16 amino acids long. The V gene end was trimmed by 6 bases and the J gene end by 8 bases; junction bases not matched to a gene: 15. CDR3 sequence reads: CASRPPSGTGDSGYTF. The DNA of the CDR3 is TGTGCCAGTAGACCTCCCTCCGGGACAGGGGATTCCGGCTACACCTTC.

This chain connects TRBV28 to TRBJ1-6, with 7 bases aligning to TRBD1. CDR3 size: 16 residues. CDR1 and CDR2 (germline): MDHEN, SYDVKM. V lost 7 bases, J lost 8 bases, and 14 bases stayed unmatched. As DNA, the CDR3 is TGTGCCAGCACTGACAGGGTACGAGGGTCCTATTCACCCCTCCACTTT. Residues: CASTDRVRGSYSPLHF.

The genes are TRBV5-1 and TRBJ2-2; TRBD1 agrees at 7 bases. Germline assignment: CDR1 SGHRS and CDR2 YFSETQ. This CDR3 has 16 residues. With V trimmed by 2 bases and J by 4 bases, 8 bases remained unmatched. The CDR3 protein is CASSFSQGVTTGELFF. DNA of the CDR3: TGCGCCAGCAGCTTCTCGCAGGGGGTTACCACCGGGGAGCTGTTTTTT.

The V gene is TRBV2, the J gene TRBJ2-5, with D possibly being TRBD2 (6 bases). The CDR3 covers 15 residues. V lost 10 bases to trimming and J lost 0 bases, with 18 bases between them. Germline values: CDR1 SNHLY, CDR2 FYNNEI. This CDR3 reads CANPRDFTNQETQYF. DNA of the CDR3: TGTGCCAACCCAAGGGACTTTACTAACCAAGAGACCCAGTACTTC.

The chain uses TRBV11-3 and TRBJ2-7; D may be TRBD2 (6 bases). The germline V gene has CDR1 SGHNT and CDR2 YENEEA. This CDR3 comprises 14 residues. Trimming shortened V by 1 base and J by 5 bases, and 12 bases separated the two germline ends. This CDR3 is CASSLGGVRNEQYF. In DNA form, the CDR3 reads TGTGCCAGCAGCTTAGGGGGGGTTCGTAACGAGCAGTACTTC. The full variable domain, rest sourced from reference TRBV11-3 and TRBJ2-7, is EAGVVQSPRYKIIEKKQPVAFWCNPISGHNTLYWYLQNLGQGPELLIRYENEEAVDDSQLPKDRFSAERLKGVDSTLKIQPAELGDSAVYLCASSLGGVRNEQYFGPGTRLTVT.

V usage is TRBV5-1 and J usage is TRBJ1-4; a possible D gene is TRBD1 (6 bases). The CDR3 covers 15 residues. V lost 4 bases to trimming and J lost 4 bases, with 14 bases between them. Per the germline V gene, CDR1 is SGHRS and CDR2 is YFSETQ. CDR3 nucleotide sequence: TGCGCCAGCAGCACAATGGGGACACTTAATGAAAAACTGTTTTTT. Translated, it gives CASSTMGTLNEKLFF. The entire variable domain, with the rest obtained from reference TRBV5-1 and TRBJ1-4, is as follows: KAGVTQTPRYLIKTRGQQVTLSCSPISGHRSVSWYQQTPGQGLQFLFEYFSETQRNKGNFPGRFSGRQFSNSRSEMNVSTLELGDSALYLCASSTMGTLNEKLFFGSGTQLSVL.